The T cell receptor beta chain described here comes from a study of chemoradiotherapy in HPV16-positive cancers. This CDR3 has 16 amino acids. J lost 1 base, V lost 0 bases, and 6 bases had no gene match. The V gene's germline CDR1 is SGHDT and CDR2 YYEEEE. The assay was immunoSEQ multiplex PCR, and TCRdb's table has in-frame clones only and misses some. The data hold roughly 24,000 clones, with roughly 92% observed a single time. The chain uses TRBV5-6 and TRBJ2-5; TRBD2 agrees at 7 bases. The sample was blood, taken from a patient who underwent chemoradiotherapy. This clonotype was sampled from a human donor with HPV-associated anogenital cancer. This CDR3 reads CASSLGLAAPQETQYF. The CDR3 nucleotides are TGTGCCAGCAGCTTGGGTCTAGCGGCACCCCAAGAGACCCAGTACTTC.